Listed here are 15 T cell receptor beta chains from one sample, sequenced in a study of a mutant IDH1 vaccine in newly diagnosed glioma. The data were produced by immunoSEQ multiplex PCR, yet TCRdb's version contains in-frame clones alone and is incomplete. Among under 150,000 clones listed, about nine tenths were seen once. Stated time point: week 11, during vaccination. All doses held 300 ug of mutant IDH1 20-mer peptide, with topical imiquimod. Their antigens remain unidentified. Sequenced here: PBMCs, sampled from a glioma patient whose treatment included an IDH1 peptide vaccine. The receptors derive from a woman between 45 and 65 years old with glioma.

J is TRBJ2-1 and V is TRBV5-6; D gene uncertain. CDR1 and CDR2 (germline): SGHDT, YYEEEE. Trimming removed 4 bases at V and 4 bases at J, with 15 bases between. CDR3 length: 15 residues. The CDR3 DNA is TGTGCCAGCAGCCCCTCAGACAAACCTTACAATGAGCAGTTCTTC. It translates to CASSPSDKPYNEQFF.

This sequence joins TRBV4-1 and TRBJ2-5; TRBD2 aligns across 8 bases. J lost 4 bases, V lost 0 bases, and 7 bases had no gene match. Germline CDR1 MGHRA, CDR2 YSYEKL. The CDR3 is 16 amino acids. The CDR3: CASSQDIGRALETQYF. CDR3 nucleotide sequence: TGCGCCAGCAGCCAAGATATCGGGAGGGCCTTAGAGACCCAGTACTTC.

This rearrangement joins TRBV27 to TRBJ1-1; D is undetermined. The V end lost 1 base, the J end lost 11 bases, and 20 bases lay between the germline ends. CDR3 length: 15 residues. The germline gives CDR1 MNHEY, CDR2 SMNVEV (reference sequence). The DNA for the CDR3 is TGTGCCAGCAGTTTATTGGGTCGGGGAGGAGCCGCCGCTTTCTTT. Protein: CASSLLGRGGAAAFF.

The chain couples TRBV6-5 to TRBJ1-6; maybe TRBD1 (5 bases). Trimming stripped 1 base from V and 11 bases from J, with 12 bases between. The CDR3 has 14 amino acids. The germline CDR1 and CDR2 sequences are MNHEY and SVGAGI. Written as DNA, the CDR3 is TGTGCCAGCAGTTACTGGGGGGTTCGAGCACCCCTCCACTTT. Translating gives CASSYWGVRAPLHF.

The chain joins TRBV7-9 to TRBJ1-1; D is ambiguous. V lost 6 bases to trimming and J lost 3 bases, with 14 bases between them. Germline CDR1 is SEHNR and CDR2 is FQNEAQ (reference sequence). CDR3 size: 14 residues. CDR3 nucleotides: TGTGCCAGCAGTCCGTGGACGGTACACACTGAAGCTTTCTTT. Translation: CASSPWTVHTEAFF.

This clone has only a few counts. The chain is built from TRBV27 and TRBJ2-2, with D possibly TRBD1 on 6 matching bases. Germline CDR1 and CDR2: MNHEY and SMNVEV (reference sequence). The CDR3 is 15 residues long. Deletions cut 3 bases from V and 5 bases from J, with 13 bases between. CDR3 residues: CASSLKQGGTGELFF. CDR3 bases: TGTGCCAGCAGTTTGAAACAGGGCGGAACCGGGGAGCTGTTTTTT.

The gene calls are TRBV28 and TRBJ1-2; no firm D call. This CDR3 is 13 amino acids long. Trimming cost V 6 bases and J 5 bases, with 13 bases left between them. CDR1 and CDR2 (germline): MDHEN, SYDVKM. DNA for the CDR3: TGTGCCAGCAGCCTCACCGCGGGGTATGGCTACACCTTC. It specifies CASSLTAGYGYTF.

The CDR3 loop reads CASSWGDWREFGEQYF. The CDR3 DNA reads as TGTGCCAGCAGCTGGGGGGACTGGCGGGAGTTCGGCGAGCAGTACTTC. This sequence joins TRBV5-8 and TRBJ2-7; TRBD2 matches at 7 bases. This CDR3 spans 16 amino acids. V dropped 3 bases and J dropped 6; count of bases not matched to a gene: 15. Germline values: CDR1 SGHTS, CDR2 YDEGEE.

The CDR3 coding sequence is TGCAGCGTTGTCGGACGGGCAGTTTCTGAAGCTTTCTTT. This encodes CSVVGRAVSEAFF. The rearrangement joins TRBV29-1 to TRBJ1-1; the D is unclear. Per germline, CDR1 SQVTM and CDR2 ANQGSEA. The ends were cut back, 4 bases at V and 6 bases at J, with 15 bases in the middle. The CDR3 has 13 residues.

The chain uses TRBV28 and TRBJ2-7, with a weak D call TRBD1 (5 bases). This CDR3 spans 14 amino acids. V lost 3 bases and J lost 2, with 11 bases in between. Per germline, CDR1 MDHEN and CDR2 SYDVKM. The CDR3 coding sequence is TGTGCCAGCAGTTTGACACAGGCTCCCTACGAGCAGTACTTC. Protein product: CASSLTQAPYEQYF.

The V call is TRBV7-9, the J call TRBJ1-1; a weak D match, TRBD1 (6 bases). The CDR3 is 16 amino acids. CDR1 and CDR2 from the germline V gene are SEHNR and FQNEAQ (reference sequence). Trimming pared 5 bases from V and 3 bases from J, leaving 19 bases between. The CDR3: CASSPTSNRAHTEAFF. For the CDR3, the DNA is TGTGCCAGCAGCCCGACCTCAAACAGGGCTCACACTGAAGCTTTCTTT.

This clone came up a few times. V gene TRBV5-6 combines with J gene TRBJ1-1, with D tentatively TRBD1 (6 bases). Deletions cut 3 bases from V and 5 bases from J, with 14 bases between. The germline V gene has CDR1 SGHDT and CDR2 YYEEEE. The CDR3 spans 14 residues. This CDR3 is CASSSGRGYTEAFF. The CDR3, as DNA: TGTGCCAGCAGCTCGGGCAGGGGTTATACTGAAGCTTTCTTT. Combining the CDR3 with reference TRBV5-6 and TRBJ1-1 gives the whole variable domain DAGVTQSPTHLIKTRGQQVTLRCSPKSGHDTVSWYQQALGQGPQFIFQYYEEEERQRGNFPDRFSGHQFPNYSSELNVNALLLGDSALYLCASSSGRGYTEAFFGQGTRLTVV.

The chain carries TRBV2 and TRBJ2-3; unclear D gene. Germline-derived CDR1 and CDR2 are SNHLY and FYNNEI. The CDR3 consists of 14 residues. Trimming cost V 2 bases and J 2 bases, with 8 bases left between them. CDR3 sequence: CASSERGPTDTQYF. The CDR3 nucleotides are TGTGCCAGCAGTGAACGTGGCCCCACAGATACGCAGTATTTT.

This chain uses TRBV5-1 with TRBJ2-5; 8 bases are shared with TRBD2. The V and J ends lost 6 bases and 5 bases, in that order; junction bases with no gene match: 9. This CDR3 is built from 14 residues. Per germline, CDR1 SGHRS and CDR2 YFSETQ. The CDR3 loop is CASTPGREGETQYF. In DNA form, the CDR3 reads TGCGCCAGCACCCCGGGACGGGAGGGGGAGACCCAGTACTTC.

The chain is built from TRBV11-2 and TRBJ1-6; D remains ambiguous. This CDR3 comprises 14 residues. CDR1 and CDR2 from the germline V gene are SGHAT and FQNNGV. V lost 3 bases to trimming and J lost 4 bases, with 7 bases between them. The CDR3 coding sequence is TGTGCCAGCAGCTTCGACCCTTATAATTCACCCCTCCACTTT. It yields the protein CASSFDPYNSPLHF. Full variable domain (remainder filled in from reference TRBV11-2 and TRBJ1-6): EAGVAQSPRYKIIEKRQSVAFWCNPISGHATLYWYQQILGQGPKLLIQFQNNGVVDDSQLPKDRFSAERLKGVDSTLKIQPAKLEDSAVYLCASSFDPYNSPLHFGNGTRLTVT.